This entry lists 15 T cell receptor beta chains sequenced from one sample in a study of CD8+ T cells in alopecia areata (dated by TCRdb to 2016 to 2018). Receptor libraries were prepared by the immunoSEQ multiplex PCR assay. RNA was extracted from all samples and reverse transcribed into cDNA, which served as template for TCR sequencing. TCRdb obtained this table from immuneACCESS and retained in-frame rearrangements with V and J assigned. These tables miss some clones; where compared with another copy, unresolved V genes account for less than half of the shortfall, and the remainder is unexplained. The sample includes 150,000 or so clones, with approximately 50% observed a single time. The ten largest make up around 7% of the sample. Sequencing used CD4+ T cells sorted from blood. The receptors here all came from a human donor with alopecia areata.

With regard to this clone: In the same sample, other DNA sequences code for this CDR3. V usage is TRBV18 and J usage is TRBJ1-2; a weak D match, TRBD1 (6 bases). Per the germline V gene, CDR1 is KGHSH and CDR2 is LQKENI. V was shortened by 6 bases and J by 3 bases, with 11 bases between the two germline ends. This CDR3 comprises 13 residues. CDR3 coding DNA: TGTGCCAGCTCGCCGGACAGTGACTATGGCTACACCTTC. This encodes CASSPDSDYGYTF.

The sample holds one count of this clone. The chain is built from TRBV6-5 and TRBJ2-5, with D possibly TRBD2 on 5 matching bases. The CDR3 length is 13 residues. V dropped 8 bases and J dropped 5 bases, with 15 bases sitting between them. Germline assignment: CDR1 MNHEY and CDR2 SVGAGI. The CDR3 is CASRSGFWETQYF. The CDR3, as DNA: TGTGCCAGCCGATCGGGGTTCTGGGAGACCCAGTACTTC.

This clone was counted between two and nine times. The CDR3 is CASSTRQDTQYF. CDR3 bases: TGTGCCAGCAGCACCCGTCAGGATACGCAGTATTTT. V usage is TRBV9 and J usage is TRBJ2-3; D unclear. CDR1 and CDR2 from the germline V gene are SGDLS and YYNGEE. The CDR3 contains 12 residues. V lost 4 bases and J lost 6, with 9 bases in between. The full variable domain, rest sourced from reference TRBV9 and TRBJ2-3, is DSGVTQTPKHLITATGQRVTLRCSPRSGDLSVYWYQQSLDQGLQFLIQYYNGEERAKGNILERFSAQQFPDLHSELNLSSLELGDSALYFCASSTRQDTQYFGPGTRLTVL.

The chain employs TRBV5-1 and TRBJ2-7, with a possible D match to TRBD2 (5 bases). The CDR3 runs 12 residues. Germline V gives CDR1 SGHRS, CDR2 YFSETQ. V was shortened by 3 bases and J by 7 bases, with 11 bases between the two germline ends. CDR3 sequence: CASSSGIQEQYF. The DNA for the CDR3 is TGCGCCAGCAGCTCGGGAATTCAGGAGCAGTACTTC.

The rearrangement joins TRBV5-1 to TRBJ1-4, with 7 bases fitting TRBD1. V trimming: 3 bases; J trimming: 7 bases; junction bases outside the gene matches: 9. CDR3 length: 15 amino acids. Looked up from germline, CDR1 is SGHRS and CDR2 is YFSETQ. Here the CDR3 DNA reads TGCGCCAGCAGCTCGGGCCGGGACAGAACTGAAAAACTGTTTTTT. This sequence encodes CASSSGRDRTEKLFF. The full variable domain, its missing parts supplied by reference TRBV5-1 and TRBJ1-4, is KAGVTQTPRYLIKTRGQQVTLSCSPISGHRSVSWYQQTPGQGLQFLFEYFSETQRNKGNFPGRFSGRQFSNSRSEMNVSTLELGDSALYLCASSSGRDRTEKLFFGSGTQLSVL.

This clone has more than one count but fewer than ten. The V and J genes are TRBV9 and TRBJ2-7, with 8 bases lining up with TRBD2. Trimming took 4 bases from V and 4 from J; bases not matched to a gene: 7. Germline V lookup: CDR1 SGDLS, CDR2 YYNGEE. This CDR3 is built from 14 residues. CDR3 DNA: TGTGCCAGCAGCCCGGGACTAGTAGGGTACGAGCAGTACTTC. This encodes CASSPGLVGYEQYF.

CDR3 sequence reads: CASSEGGAMNEQFF. The CDR3 DNA sequence: TGTGCCAGCTCCGAGGGGGGAGCCATGAATGAGCAGTTCTTC. The chain has TRBV7-2 and TRBJ2-1; D may correspond to TRBD1 or TRBD2 (6 bases each). Germline CDR1 and CDR2: SGHTA and FQGNSA. The CDR3 is 14 residues long. Trimming left V 8 bases short and J 7 bases short, with 18 bases between.

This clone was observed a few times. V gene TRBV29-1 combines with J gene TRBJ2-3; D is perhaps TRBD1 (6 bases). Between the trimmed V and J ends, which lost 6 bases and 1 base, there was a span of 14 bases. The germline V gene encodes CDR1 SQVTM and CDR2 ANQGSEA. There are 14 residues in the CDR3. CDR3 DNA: TGCAGCGTGACACAGGGTCTCGGCACAGATACGCAGTATTTT. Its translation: CSVTQGLGTDTQYF.

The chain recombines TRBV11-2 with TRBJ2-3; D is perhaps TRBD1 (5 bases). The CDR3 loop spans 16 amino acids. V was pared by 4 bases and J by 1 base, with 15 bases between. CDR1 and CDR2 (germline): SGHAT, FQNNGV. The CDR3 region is CASSSSYRSRTDTQYF. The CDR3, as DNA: TGTGCCAGCAGCTCTAGTTACAGGAGCCGCACAGATACGCAGTATTTT.

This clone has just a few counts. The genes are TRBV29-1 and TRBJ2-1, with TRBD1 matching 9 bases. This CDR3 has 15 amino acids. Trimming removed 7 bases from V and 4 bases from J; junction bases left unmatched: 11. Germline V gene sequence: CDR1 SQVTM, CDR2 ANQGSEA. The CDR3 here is CSAGATGGGYNEQFF. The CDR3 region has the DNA TGCAGCGCGGGGGCGACAGGGGGAGGATACAATGAGCAGTTCTTC.

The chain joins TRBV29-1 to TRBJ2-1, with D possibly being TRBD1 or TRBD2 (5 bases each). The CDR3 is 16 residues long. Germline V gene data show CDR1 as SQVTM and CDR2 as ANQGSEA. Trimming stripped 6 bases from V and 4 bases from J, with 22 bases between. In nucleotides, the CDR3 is TGCAGCGTCGATGTGCTGGGGGTGCGTCGTTACAATGAGCAGTTCTTC. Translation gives CSVDVLGVRRYNEQFF.

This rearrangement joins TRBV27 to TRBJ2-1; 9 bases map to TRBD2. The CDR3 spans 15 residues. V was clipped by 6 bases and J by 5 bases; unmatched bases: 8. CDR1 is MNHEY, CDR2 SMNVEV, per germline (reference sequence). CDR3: CASRRGRAIHNEQFF. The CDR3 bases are TGTGCCAGCAGACGCGGGAGGGCCATCCACAATGAGCAGTTCTTC.

Written as DNA, the CDR3 is TGTGCCATCAGTGACACACAGGGTAGCAATCAGCCCCAGCATTTT. It is translated as CAISDTQGSNQPQHF. The chain is built from TRBV10-3 and TRBJ1-5; D might be TRBD1 (6 bases). Per germline, CDR1 ENHRY and CDR2 SYGVKD. V lost 3 bases and J 0 bases, leaving 9 bases between the germline ends. The length of the CDR3 is 15 residues.

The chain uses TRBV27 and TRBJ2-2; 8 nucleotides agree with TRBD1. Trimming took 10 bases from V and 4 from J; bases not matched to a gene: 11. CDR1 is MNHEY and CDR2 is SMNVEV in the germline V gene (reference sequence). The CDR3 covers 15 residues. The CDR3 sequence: CATGGQGLSTGELFF. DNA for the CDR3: TGTGCCACCGGAGGACAGGGATTATCCACCGGGGAGCTGTTTTTT.

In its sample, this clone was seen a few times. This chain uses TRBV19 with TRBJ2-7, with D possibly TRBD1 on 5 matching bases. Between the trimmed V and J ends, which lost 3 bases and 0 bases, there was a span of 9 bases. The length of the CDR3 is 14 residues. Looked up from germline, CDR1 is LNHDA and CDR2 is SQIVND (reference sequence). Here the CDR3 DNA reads TGTGCCAGTAGTATTTCGGACAACTCCTACGAGCAGTACTTC. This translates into CASSISDNSYEQYF. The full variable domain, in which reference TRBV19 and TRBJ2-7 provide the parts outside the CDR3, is DGGITQSPKYLFRKEGQNVTLSCEQNLNHDAMYWYRQDPGQGLRLIYYSQIVNDFQKGDIAEGYSVSREKKESFPLTVTSAQKNPTAFYLCASSISDNSYEQYFGPGTRLTVT.